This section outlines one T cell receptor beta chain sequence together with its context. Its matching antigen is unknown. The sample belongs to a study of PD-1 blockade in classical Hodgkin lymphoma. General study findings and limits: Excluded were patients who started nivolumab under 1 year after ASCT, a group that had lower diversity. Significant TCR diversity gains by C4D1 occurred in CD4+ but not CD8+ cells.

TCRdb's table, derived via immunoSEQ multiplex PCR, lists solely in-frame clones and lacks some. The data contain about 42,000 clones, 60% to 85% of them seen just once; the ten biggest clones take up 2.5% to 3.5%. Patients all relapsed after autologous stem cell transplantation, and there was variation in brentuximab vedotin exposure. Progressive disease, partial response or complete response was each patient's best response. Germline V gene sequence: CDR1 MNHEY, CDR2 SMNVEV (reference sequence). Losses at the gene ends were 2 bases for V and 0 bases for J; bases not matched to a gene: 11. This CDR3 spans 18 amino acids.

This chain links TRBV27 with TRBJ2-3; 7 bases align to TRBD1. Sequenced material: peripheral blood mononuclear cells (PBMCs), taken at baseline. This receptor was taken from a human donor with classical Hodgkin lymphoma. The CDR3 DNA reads TGTGCCAGCAGTTTACAGGTCGGGACAGATACTAGCACAGATACGCAGTATTTT. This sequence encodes CASSLQVGTDTSTDTQYF.